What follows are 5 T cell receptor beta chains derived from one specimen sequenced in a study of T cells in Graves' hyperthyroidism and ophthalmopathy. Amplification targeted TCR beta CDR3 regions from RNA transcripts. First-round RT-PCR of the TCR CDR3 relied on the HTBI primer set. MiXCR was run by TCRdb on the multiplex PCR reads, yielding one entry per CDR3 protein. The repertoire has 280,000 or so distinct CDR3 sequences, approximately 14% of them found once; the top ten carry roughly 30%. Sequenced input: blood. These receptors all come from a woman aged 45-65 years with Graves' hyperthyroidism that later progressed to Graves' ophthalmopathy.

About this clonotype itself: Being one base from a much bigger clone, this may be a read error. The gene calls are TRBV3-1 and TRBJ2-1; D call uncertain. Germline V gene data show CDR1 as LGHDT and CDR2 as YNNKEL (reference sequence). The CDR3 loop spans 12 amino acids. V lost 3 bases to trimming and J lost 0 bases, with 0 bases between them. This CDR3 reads CASSHSYNEQFF. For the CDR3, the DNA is TGTGCCAGCAGCCACTCCTACAATGAGCAGTTCTTC.

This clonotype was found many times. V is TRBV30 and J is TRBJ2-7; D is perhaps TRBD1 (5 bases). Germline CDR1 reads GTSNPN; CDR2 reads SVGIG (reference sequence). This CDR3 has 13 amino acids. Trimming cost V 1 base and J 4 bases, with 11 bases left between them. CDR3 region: CAWSAWTIYEQYF. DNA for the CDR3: TGTGCCTGGAGTGCTTGGACAATATACGAGCAGTACTTC.

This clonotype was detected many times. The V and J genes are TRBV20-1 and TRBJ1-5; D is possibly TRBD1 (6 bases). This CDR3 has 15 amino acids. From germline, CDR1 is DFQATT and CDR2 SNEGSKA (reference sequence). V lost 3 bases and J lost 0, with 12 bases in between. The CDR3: CSARGTGFSNQPQHF. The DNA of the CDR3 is TGCAGTGCTAGGGGCACAGGGTTTAGCAATCAGCCCCAGCATTTT.

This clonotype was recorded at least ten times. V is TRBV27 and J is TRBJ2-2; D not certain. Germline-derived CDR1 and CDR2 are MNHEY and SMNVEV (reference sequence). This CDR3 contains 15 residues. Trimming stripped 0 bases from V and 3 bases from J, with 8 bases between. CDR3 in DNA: TGTGCCAGCAGTTTATCTCTGCGTTACACCGGGGAGCTGTTTTTT. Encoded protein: CASSLSLRYTGELFF.

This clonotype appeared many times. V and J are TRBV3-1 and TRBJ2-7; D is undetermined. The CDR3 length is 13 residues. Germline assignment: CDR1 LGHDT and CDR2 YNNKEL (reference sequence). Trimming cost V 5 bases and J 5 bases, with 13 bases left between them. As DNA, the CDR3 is TGTGCCAGCAGCATAGGACCCCCGGACGAGCAGTACTTC. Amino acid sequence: CASSIGPPDEQYF.